This TCR beta chain came from a study of T cells in Graves' hyperthyroidism and ophthalmopathy (dated 2019 in TCRdb). The study in broad terms: Peripheral blood samples were taken at initial diagnosis, before any treatment was given. A discovery cohort of fewer than 110 patients, approximately 45 with Graves' ophthalmopathy and approximately 57 with stable Graves' hyperthyroidism, was used to find distinguishing TCR V-J signatures. Prospective prediction of ophthalmopathy was tested in an independent validation cohort consisting of fewer than 20 hyperthyroidism patients and over 15 patients who later progressed to ophthalmopathy. For training and testing, the roughly 97 patients in the discovery cohort were randomly divided in a 7:3 ratio. In several Graves' hyperthyroidism patients, the study also compared T-cell repertoires from thyroid tissue with T-cell repertoires from blood. Following sampling, methimazole starting at 30 mg daily was given to hyperthyroidism patients, and high-dose intravenous methylprednisolone was given to ophthalmopathy patients. TCR Vbeta CDR3 sequencing of some 140 peripheral blood samples (roughly 41 ophthalmopathy, roughly 74 hyperthyroidism and roughly 17 progressor patients) is reported in the paper. The paper's findings and limits, for the study overall: Sample size was not statistically predetermined, and blinding of investigators to group allocation was not performed. In validation, the model predicted progression to ophthalmopathy a median of roughly 6.5 months before onset, with over 55% sensitivity and about 72% specificity. Ophthalmopathy was separated from stable hyperthyroidism by a 13 V-J signature model, with approximately 86% sensitivity and about 81% specificity obtained in cross-validation and 80%/75% obtained in testing. Blood samples also contained most of the expanded thyroid clonotypes (frequency above 0.001), which suggests that blood repertoires may reflect thyroid immune responses.

Amplification of TCR beta CDR3 regions was carried out from RNA transcripts. The first round of RT-PCR for the TCR CDR3 was performed with the HTBI primer set and the Qiagen OneStep RT-PCR kit. A second multiplex PCR round built the libraries, followed by size selection and purification. Libraries were sequenced paired-end with 100 bp reads on an Illumina HiSeq2000. The source study handled its data this way. SOAPnuke was used to process the raw data, throwing out any read that contained adapters or uncalled bases, had a mean Phred below 15, or lacked an exact constant-primer or identifier match. COPE v1.2.5 was used to merge the high-quality paired reads, and each unique nucleotide sequence was defined as a clonotype. MiTCR v1.1 was used to align the clonotypes against IMGT TRBV, TRBD and TRBJ reference segments. Only V-J combinations with frequency above 0.0001, covering 99% to 99.2% of repertoires, were analysed. The TCS score was defined as F50 (clonal expansion) divided by E x V (chaos), with BLOSUM62-based TCRdist calculated between CDR3 peptides within each V-J. Welch's t-statistics and random forest reduced several hundred V-J features to under 15, which were used in a naive Bayes classifier (R e1071). TCRdb handled the public reads itself, with Q25 trimming in fastp and clone calling in MiXCR, and kept productive beta chains. Identical CDR3 protein sequences are pooled into one entry, listed with their most common genes and DNA. TCRdb's processing, not the study's, gives the V and J calls here. Present in this sample are 75,000 to 100,000 distinct CDR3 sequences, over 50% of which were seen just once. Roughly 26% of the sample is taken by the ten largest.

Clipping removes 3 bases from V and 11 bases from J, with 11 as the unmatched junction base count. As encoded in the germline V gene (reference sequence), CDR1 is DFQATT while CDR2 is SNEGSKA. The CDR3 holds 14 amino acids from the cysteine to the phenylalanine. CDR3 DNA only is kept here, 42 bases in frame from base 1. Stable Graves' hyperthyroidism was defined as the absence of progression to ophthalmopathy over 18 months of follow-up. The hyperthyroidism patients were between 18 and 65 years old and newly diagnosed, with a disease duration of less than 2 months. Exclusion was applied to patients with uncontrolled infections, other autoimmune diseases, pregnancy or lactation. Clinical symptoms, serum thyroxine and TRAb, thyroid ultrasound, and orbital computed tomography formed the basis for the diagnoses. Ficoll-Paque density gradient centrifugation was used to isolate PBMCs from about 9.4 ml of fresh peripheral blood. Total RNA was extracted with Trizol reagent, and quality was checked on an Agilent 2100 Bioanalyzer.

In regard to this clonotype: Its binding antigen is unknown. No much larger clone is present one base from it, and per-base qualities are unavailable.

This sequence was found in a woman in her thirties or forties with Graves' hyperthyroidism. The sequenced material came from blood. The sequence is built from TRBV20-1 and TRBJ1-5; TRBD1 lines up with 9 middle nucleotides. For the CDR3, the sequence is CSASTGTGWGAQHF. The nucleotides read TGCAGTGCTAGCACCGGGACAGGGTGGGGCGCCCAGCATTTT.